This T cell receptor beta chain was captured by sequencing in a study of T cells after somatic rescue of genetic block. The CDR3 loop spans 15 amino acids. The germline V gene encodes CDR1 SGHRS and CDR2 YFSETQ. After removal of 5 bases from V and 5 bases from J, the junction contained 8 bases not matched to a gene. TCRdb's table, derived via immunoSEQ multiplex PCR, lists solely in-frame clones and lacks some. Of approximately 12,000 clones in the sample, 60% to 75% were seen once. This clone came up once. This chain uses TRBV5-1 with TRBJ2-3, with TRBD2 identical over 10 bases. This clonotype originated in a boy younger than 18. The specimen was peripheral blood mononuclear cells (PBMCs). The DNA for the CDR3 is TGCGCCAGCAGTCCACCACTAGCGGGGTTAGATACGCAGTATTTT. Its translation is CASSPPLAGLDTQYF. The full variable domain, with the rest looked up from reference TRBV5-1 and TRBJ2-3, is KAGVTQTPRYLIKTRGQQVTLSCSPISGHRSVSWYQQTPGQGLQFLFEYFSETQRNKGNFPGRFSGRQFSNSRSEMNVSTLELGDSALYLCASSPPLAGLDTQYFGPGTRLTVL.